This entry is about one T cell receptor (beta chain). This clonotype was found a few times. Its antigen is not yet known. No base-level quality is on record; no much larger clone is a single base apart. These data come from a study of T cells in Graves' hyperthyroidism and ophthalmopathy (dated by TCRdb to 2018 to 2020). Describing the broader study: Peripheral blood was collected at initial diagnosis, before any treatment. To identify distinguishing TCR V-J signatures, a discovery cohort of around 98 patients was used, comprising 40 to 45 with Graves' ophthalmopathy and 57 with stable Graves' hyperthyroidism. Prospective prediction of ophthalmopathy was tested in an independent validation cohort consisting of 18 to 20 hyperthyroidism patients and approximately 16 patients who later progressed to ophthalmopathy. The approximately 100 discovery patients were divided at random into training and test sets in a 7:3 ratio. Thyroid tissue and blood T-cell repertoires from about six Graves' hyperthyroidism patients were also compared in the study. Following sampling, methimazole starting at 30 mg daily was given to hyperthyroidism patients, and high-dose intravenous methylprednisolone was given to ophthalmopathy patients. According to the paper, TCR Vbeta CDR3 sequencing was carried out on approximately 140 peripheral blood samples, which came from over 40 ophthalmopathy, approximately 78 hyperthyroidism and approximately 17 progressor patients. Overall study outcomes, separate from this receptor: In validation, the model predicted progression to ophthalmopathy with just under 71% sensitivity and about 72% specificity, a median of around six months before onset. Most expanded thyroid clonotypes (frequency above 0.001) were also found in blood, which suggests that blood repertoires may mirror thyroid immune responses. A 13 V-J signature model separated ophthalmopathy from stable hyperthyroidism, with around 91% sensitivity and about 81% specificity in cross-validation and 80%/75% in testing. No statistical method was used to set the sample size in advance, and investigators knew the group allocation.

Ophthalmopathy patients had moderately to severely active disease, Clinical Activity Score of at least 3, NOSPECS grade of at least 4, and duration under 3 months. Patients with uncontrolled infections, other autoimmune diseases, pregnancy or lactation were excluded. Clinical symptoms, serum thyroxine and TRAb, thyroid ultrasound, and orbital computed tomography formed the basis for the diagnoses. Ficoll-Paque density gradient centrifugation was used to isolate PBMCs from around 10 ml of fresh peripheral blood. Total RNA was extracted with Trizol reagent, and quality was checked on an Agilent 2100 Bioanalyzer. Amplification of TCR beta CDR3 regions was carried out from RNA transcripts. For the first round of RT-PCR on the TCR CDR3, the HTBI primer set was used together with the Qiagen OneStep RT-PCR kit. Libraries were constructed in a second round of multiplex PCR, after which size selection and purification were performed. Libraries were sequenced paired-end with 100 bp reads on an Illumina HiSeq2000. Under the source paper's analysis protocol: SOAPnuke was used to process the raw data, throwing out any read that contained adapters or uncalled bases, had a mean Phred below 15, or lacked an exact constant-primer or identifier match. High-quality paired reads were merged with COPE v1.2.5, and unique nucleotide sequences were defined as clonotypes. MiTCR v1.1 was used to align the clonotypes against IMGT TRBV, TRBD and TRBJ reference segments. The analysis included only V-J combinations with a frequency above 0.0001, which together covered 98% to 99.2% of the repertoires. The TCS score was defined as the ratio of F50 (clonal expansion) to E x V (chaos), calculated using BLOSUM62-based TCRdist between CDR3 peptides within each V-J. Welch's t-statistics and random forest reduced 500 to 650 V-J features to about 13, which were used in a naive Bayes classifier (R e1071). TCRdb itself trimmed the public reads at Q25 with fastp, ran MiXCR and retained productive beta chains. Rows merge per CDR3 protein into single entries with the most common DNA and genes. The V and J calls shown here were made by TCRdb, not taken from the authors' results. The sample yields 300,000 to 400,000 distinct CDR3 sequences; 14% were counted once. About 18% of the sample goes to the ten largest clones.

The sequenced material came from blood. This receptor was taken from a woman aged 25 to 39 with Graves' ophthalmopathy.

Read as DNA, the sequence is TGTGCCAGCAGCCCGACTAGCGGGGGGGCCTTCGGGGAGCTGTTTTTT. It is translated as CASSPTSGGAFGELFF. The chain was built from TRBV5-5 and TRBJ2-2; the central 14 bases match TRBD2. The CDR3 has 16 amino acids, counting the end cysteine and phenylalanine. Left in the record is the CDR3 DNA by itself, 48 bases read in frame from the first base. The V end gives up 4 bases and the J end 7 bases, leaving 6 bases in the junction not matched to a gene. Per the germline V gene (reference sequence), SGHKS is the CDR1 and YYEKEE is the CDR2.